A single T cell receptor (beta chain) is shown here with its context. In the authors' workflow: Quantification of nucleated cells was approximated via reference gene primer amplification. Sequenced by immunoSEQ multiplex PCR; TCRdb stores in-frame clones only, minus some. The V and J calls and clone size were taken over from that table, and D and trimming were inferred from the DNA. Of about 190,000 clones in the sample, 70% to 90% were seen once. These data come from a study of blood T cell repertoires in COVID-19. In the study overall: Italy, Spain and the United States were the sources of the convalescent and acute COVID-19 samples. Sources were T cells, B-cell-depleted T cells, or PBMCs; the material itself was cDNA or gDNA.

V lost 2 bases, J lost 6 bases, and 8 bases lay in between. The CDR3 contains 12 residues. Germline CDR1 SGHRS, CDR2 YFSETQ. This clonotype was obtained from a man between 25 and 39 years old with acute or convalescent COVID-19. Specimen: peripheral blood. The gene calls are TRBV5-1 and TRBJ1-2; D not certain. The CDR3, as DNA: TGCGCCAGCAGCTTATCTAATGATGGCTACACCTTC. Amino acid sequence: CASSLSNDGYTF.